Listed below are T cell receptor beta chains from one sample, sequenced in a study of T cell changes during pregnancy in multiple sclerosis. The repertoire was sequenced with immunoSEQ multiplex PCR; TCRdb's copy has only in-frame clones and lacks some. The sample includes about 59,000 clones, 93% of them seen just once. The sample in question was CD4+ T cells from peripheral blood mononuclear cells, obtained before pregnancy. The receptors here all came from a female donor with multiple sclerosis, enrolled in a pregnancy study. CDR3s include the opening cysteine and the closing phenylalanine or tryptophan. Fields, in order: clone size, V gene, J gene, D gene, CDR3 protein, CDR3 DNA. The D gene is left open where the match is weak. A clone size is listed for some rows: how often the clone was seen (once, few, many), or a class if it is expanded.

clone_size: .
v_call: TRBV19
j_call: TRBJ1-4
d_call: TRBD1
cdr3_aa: CASADRGREKLFF
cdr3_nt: TGTGCCAGTGCGGACAGGGGAAGGGAAAAACTGTTTTTT

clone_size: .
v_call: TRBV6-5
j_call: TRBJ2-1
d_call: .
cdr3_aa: CASSYSYPRDNEQFF
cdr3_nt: TGTGCCAGCAGTTACTCGTATCCCCGGGACAATGAGCAGTTCTTC

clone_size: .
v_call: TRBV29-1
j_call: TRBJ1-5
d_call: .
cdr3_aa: CSVDIGGNQPQHF
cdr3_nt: TGCAGCGTTGATATAGGGGGCAATCAGCCCCAGCATTTT

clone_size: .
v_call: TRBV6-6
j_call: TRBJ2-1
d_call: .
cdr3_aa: CASSYSNNEQFF
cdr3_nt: TGTGCCAGCAGTTACTCTAACAATGAGCAGTTCTTC

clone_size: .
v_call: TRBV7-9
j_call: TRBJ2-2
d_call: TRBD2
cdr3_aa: CASSSSGSRAGELFF
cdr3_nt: TGTGCCAGCAGCTCTAGCGGGAGTCGCGCCGGGGAGCTGTTTTTT

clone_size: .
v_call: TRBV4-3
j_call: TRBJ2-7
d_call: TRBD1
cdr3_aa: CASSARDRVYEQYF
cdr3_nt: TGCGCCAGCAGCGCCCGGGACAGGGTGTACGAGCAGTACTTC

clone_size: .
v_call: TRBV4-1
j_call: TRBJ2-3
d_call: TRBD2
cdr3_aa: CASSQDGSGSTDTQYF
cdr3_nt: TGCGCCAGCAGCCAAGATGGTAGCGGGAGCACAGATACGCAGTATTTT

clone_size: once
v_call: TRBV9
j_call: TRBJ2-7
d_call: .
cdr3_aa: CASSVDPLNRPYEQYF
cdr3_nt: TGTGCCAGCAGCGTAGACCCCCTGAACAGACCGTACGAGCAGTACTTC

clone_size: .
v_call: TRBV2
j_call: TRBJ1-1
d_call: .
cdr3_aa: CARGLAGPNTEAFF
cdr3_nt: TGTGCCAGAGGGTTGGCAGGGCCGAACACTGAAGCTTTCTTT

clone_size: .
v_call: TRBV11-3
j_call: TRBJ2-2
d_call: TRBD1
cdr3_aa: CASSSPGQGTLNTGELFF
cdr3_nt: TGTGCCAGCAGCTCGCCGGGACAGGGGACTTTGAACACCGGGGAGCTGTTTTTT